This TCR beta chain was identified during a study of cytomegalovirus exposure and HLA in healthy donors. The V gene end was trimmed by 6 bases and the J gene end by 1 base; junction bases not matched to a gene: 8. Germline lookup yields CDR1 SGHTA and CDR2 FQGTGA. The CDR3 covers 15 residues. For this clone: Its target is unknown.

Study-wide results and limits: Through in vitro validation, a few CMV-associated chains were shown to be specific for CMV antigens. Reports showed the classifier diagnosing cytomegalovirus status with high specificity and sensitivity.

Sequencing was performed with immunoSEQ multiplex PCR; in TCRdb, only in-frame clones are kept and a portion is missing. In the table there are under 200,000 clones, approximately 78% of which are singletons. The V and J genes are TRBV7-3 and TRBJ1-1; 7 nucleotides align to TRBD1. The TCR sequence derives from a woman between 25 and 40 years old in good health and CMV-seronegative. The sample was PBMCs. The CDR3 DNA reads as TGTGCCAGCAGGTCCCCGGGACAGACGAACACTGAAGCTTTCTTT. This gives the protein CASRSPGQTNTEAFF.